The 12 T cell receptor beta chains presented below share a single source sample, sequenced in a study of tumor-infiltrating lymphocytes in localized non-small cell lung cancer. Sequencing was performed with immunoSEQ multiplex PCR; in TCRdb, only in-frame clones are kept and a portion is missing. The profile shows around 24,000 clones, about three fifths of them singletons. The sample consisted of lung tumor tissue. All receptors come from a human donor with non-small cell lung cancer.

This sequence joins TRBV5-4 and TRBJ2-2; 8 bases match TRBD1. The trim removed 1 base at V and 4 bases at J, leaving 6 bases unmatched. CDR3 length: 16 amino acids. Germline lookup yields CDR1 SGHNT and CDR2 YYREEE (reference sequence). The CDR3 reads CASSLFPTGVTGELFF. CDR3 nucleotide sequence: TGTGCCAGCAGCTTGTTCCCGACAGGGGTCACCGGGGAGCTGTTTTTT.

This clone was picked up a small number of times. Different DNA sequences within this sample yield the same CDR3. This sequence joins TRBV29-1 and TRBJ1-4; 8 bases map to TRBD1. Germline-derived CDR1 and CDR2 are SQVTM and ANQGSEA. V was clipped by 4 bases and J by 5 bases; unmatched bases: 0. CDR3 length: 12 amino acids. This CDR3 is CSVGQGNEKLFF. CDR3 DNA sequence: TGCAGCGTTGGACAGGGGAATGAAAAACTGTTTTTT.

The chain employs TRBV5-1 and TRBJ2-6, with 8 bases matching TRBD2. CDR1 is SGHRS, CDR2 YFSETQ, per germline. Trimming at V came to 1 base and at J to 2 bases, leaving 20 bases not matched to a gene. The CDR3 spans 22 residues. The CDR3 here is CASSLNPGLAKVQSAGANVLTF. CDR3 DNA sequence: TGCGCCAGCAGCTTGAACCCCGGACTAGCAAAGGTTCAGTCGGCTGGGGCCAACGTCCTGACTTTC.

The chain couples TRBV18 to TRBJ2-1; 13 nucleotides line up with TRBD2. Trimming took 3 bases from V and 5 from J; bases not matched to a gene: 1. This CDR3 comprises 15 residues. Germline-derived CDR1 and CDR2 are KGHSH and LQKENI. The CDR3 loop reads CASSPGTSGDNEQFF. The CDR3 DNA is TGTGCCAGCTCACCTGGGACTAGCGGGGACAATGAGCAGTTCTTC.

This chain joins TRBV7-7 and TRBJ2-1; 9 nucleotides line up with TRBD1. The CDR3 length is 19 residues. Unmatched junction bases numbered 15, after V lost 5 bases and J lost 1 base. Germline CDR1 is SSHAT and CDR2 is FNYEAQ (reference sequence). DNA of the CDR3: TGTGCCAGCAGCCCGGGACAGGGTAGAGGAGCGGGGTCCTACAATGAGCAGTTCTTC. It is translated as CASSPGQGRGAGSYNEQFF.

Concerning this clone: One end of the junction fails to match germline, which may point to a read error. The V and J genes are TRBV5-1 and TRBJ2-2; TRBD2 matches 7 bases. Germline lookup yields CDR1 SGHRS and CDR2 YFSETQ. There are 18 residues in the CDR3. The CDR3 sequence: CASGLARGGSLATGELFF. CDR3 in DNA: TGCGCCAGCGGCTTAGCTCGAGGCGGGAGCTTAGCGACCGGGGAGCTGTTTTTT.

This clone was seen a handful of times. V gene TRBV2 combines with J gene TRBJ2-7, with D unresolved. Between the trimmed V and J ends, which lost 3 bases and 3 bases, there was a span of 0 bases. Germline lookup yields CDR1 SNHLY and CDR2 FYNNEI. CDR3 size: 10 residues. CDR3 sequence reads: CASSDYEQYF. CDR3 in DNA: TGTGCCAGCAGTGACTACGAGCAGTACTTC.

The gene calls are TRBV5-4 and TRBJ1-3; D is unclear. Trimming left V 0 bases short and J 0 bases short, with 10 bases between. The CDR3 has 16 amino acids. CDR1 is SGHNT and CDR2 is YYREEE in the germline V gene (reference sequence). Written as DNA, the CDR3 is TGTGCCAGCAGCTTGGATGCGACCATCTCTGGAAACACCATATATTTT. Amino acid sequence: CASSLDATISGNTIYF.

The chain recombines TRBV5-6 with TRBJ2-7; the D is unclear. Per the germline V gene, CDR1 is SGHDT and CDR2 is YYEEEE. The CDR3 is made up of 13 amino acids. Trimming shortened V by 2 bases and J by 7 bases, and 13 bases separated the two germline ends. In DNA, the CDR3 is TGTGCCAGCAGCTTCTTGAGCCTCAGAGAGCAGTACTTC. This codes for CASSFLSLREQYF.

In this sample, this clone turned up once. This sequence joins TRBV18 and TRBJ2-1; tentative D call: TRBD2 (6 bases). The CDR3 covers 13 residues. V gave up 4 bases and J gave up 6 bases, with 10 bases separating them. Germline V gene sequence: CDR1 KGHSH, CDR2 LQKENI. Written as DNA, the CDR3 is TGTGCCAGCTCACTGGATAGCGGCAATGAGCAGTTCTTC. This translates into CASSLDSGNEQFF.

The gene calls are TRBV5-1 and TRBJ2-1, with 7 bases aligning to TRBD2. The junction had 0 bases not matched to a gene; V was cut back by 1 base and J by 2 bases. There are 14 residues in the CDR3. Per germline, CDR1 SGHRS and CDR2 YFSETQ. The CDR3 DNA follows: TGCGCCAGCAGCTTGACTAGCGCCTACAATGAGCAGTTCTTC. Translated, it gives CASSLTSAYNEQFF.

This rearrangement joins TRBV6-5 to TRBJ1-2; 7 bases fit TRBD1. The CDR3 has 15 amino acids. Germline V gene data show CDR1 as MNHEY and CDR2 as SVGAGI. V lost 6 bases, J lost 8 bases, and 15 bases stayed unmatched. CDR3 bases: TGTGCCAGCAGCAATACGGGACAGTGGACAGGAGGCTACACCTTC. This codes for CASSNTGQWTGGYTF.